The source of this T cell receptor (beta chain) is a study of shared clonotypes between healthy human individuals. Study-level results: Clonotype sharing across several donors was observed for 4% to 5.5% of naive CD4 clonotypes.

As for this clone: Its target is unknown.

Everyone who donated was a Caucasian adult who lived in Nashville, Tennessee. CDR1 and CDR2 from the germline V gene are SGHRS and YFSETQ. Trimming took 0 bases from V and 2 from J; bases not matched to a gene: 4. The CDR3 consists of 15 residues. The study ran the assay at deep level. Using immunoSEQ multiplex PCR, the repertoire was profiled, and TCRdb retains in-frame clones only, with some absent. The sample has about 2.5 million clones, 85% to 95% seen once; the top ten hold 0.37%. The source is a man younger than 30 in good health. Some clones in this sample may be carry-over from other donors' samples. The sample consisted of naive CD4+ T cells from PBMCs. This sample's subset: CD45RA+ positively selected. The chain uses TRBV5-1 and TRBJ2-7; 8 bases fit TRBD1. The CDR3 loop reads CASSLVTGDTYEQYF. Here the CDR3 DNA reads TGCGCCAGCAGCTTGGTGACAGGGGACACCTACGAGCAGTACTTC.